The rows below give T cell receptor beta chains drawn from one sample of a study of tumor-infiltrating lymphocytes in localized non-small cell lung cancer. The method was immunoSEQ multiplex PCR; TCRdb's version includes in-frame clones alone and lacks a portion of them. The sample includes fewer than 20,000 clones, approximately 70% of them seen just once. Sequenced material: lung tumor tissue. All receptors come from a human donor with non-small cell lung cancer. CDR3s include the opening cysteine and the closing phenylalanine or tryptophan. D genes are given only for firm matches. The size entry is marked missing in some rows and otherwise reads once, few, many or a size class.

TRBV9,TRBJ2-7,13,NA,TRBD1,TGTGCCAGCAGCCGACAGGGTTTAGACGAGCAGTACTTC,CASSRQGLDEQYF
TRBV29-1,TRBJ2-1,12,NA,NA,TGCAGCGTTGAAGAAGGAGGGAATGAGCAGTTCTTC,CSVEEGGNEQFF
TRBV10-2,TRBJ1-5,13,NA,NA,TGCGCCAGCAGTAGATCGGGGAACCAGCCCCAGCATTTT,CASSRSGNQPQHF
TRBV18,TRBJ1-5,16,few,NA,TGTGCCAGCTCACCACCGCAGGGTTCGGGCAATCAGCCCCAGCATTTT,CASSPPQGSGNQPQHF
TRBV28,TRBJ2-2,17,NA,NA,TGTGCCAGCAGCCTTACCACGAGCGGGTGGAACACCGGGGAGCTGTTTTTT,CASSLTTSGWNTGELFF
TRBV5-5,TRBJ2-1,14,NA,NA,TGTGCCAGCAGCTTGGCTCACCCTTGGGGTGAGCAGTTCTTC,CASSLAHPWGEQFF
TRBV6-5,TRBJ1-1,15,NA,NA,TGTGCCAGCAGTTACCGCCCGGACAAGAACACTGAAGCTTTCTTT,CASSYRPDKNTEAFF
TRBV7-2,TRBJ1-1,14,once,NA,TGTGCCAGCAGCCCAAGGGACACGGGCACTGAAGCTTTCTTT,CASSPRDTGTEAFF
TRBV28,TRBJ2-5,12,NA,NA,TGTGCCAGCAGTCGAGAGGGAGAGACCCAGTACTTC,CASSREGETQYF
TRBV5-1,TRBJ2-7,14,NA,NA,TGCGCCAGCAGCTTAGGGGCAGGGGCCTACGAGCAGTACTTC,CASSLGAGAYEQYF
TRBV6-6,TRBJ1-4,13,few,NA,TGTGCCAGCAGTACTGTCCACAGGGAAAAACTGTTTTTT,CASSTVHREKLFF
TRBV9,TRBJ2-7,14,NA,NA,TGTGCCAGCAGCACCGGGACGGTAGCCTACGAGCAGTACTTC,CASSTGTVAYEQYF
TRBV7-2,TRBJ2-7,15,NA,TRBD1,TGTGCCAGCAGCTTCCGGGCAGGGGGTTCCTACGAGCAGTACTTC,CASSFRAGGSYEQYF
TRBV28,TRBJ2-2,17,NA,TRBD1,TGTGCCAGCAGTCCCTTAAGACAGGGGGGGCTGCACGGGGAGCTGTTTTTT,CASSPLRQGGLHGELFF
TRBV6-5,TRBJ2-1,15,NA,TRBD2,TGTGCCAGCAGAAGCGGGACTAGCGGGAGCTATGAGCAGTTCTTC,CASRSGTSGSYEQFF
TRBV2,TRBJ2-7,12,NA,TRBD2,TGTGCCGGGGGGGACTTCCACTACGAGCAGTACTTC,CAGGDFHYEQYF
TRBV4-3,TRBJ2-7,15,NA,TRBD1,TGCGCCAGCAGCCAAGGTCGGACAGGGGGCGACGAGCAGTACTTC,CASSQGRTGGDEQYF
TRBV9,TRBJ1-1,16,NA,NA,TGTGCCAGCAGCGCTGAACTCTACCTTGAGAACACTGAAGCTTTCTTT,CASSAELYLENTEAFF
TRBV5-1,TRBJ2-7,14,NA,TRBD1,TGCGCCAGCAGCGGGGGGACAGGGTTCGACGAGCAGTACTTC,CASSGGTGFDEQYF
TRBV6-6,TRBJ2-2,14,NA,NA,TGTGCCAGCAGGACGGACACTAACACCGGGGAGCTGTTTTTT,CASRTDTNTGELFF
TRBV10-3,TRBJ2-7,16,NA,TRBD2,TGTGCCATCAGTGTTCTAGCGGGGGGTTCATCCTACGAGCAGTACTTC,CAISVLAGGSSYEQYF
TRBV7-2,TRBJ1-1,13,few,NA,TGTGCCAGCAGCTTCCAATCGACAGTTGAAGCTTTCTTT,CASSFQSTVEAFF
TRBV30,TRBJ1-5,14,NA,NA,TGTGCCTGGAATAGGGCGGGGAGGAATCAGCCCCAGCATTTT,CAWNRAGRNQPQHF
TRBV7-8,TRBJ2-7,15,NA,NA,TGTGCCAGCAGCCCCCGAGCGGCTGGCTCCTACGAGCAGTACTTC,CASSPRAAGSYEQYF
TRBV6-6,TRBJ2-7,12,NA,NA,TGTGCCAGCAGTTACAGCGACTACGAGCAGTACTTC,CASSYSDYEQYF
TRBV5-6,TRBJ1-2,14,NA,NA,TGTGCCAGCAGCTTGAAGTGGGGGGACTATGGCTACACCTTC,CASSLKWGDYGYTF
TRBV28,TRBJ2-6,17,NA,TRBD1,TGTGCCAGCAGTTCCGGGACAGGGGGCTCTGGGGCCAACGTCCTGACTTTC,CASSSGTGGSGANVLTF
TRBV12-2,TRBJ1-5,24,NA,NA,TGTGCAAGTCGCTTAGTCCTATCGGGGAGGTCAGGGACAGGGGGCTTCTATAGCAATCAGCCCCAGCATTTT,CASRLVLSGRSGTGGFYSNQPQHF
TRBV6-6,TRBJ1-2,14,NA,NA,TGTGCCAGCAGTTACCTTGGGGGTGACTATGGCTACACCTTC,CASSYLGGDYGYTF
TRBV20-1,TRBJ1-1,11,NA,NA,TGCAGTGCTAGAGGGAACACTGAAGCTTTCTTT,CSARGNTEAFF
TRBV30,TRBJ2-3,14,NA,TRBD1,TGTGCCTGGTCGGGACAGGTCTACACAGATACGCAGTATTTT,CAWSGQVYTDTQYF